This T cell receptor beta chain was identified in a study of T cells after yellow fever vaccination. Study-level findings and limits: At 95% to 97% for CD4 and around 91% for CD8, most primary-vaccination clones showed up again after the booster.

The CDR3 has 14 amino acids. Germline assignment: CDR1 KGHSH and CDR2 LQKENI. Trimming took 8 bases from V and 5 from J, leaving 15 bases between them. This clonotype was seen a handful of times. The antigen remains undetermined. Each CDR3 protein is one row after TCRdb ran MiXCR on the 5' RACE reads. The table lists about 330,000 distinct CDR3 sequences, around 6.8% of them singletons. The TCR originated in a man aged 18 to 35 who received the YFV17D yellow fever vaccine. V usage is TRBV18 and J usage is TRBJ2-2; the D gene is possibly TRBD2 (6 bases). The sample here was PBMCs, taken about 41 days after the first yellow fever vaccination. The CDR3 reads CASPVAGRTGELFF. CDR3 bases: TGTGCCAGCCCCGTGGCAGGGAGGACCGGGGAGCTGTTTTTT.